Each of the 22 T cell receptor beta chains below was sequenced from the same sample in a study of cytomegalovirus exposure and HLA in healthy donors. Primers for the PCR totalled 60 Vbeta and 13 Jbeta. Only in-frame clones appear in the TCRdb table, and some are missing; sequencing was by immunoSEQ multiplex PCR. The sample consists of 170,000 or so clones, 60% to 80% of them appearing once. Sequencing was done on a sample of PBMCs. The receptors shown here come from a man between 60 and 75 years old in good health and CMV-seronegative.

The chain links TRBV2 to TRBJ1-1, with D perhaps matching TRBD1 (6 bases). This CDR3 is 15 amino acids long. V dropped 4 bases and J dropped 1 base, with 13 bases sitting between them. Germline CDR1 reads SNHLY; CDR2 reads FYNNEI. CDR3 region: CASSAGASANTEAFF. The DNA for the CDR3 is TGTGCCAGCAGTGCAGGGGCGTCCGCGAACACTGAAGCTTTCTTT.

Concerning this clone itself: Other DNA variants within this sample encode the same CDR3. The gene calls are TRBV9 and TRBJ1-5; 7 bases align to TRBD1. Germline values: CDR1 SGDLS, CDR2 YYNGEE. The V segment lost 3 bases and the J segment 3 bases; nucleotides outside the gene matches: 6. The length of the CDR3 is 15 residues. The CDR3: CASSAPQGPNQPQHF. DNA for the CDR3: TGTGCCAGCAGCGCCCCACAGGGGCCCAATCAGCCCCAGCATTTT.

The table lists this clone with a few counts. The rearrangement uses TRBV6-1 and TRBJ1-2, with D tentatively TRBD1 (6 bases). The CDR3 covers 14 residues. Germline-derived CDR1 and CDR2 are MNHNS and SASEGT. V was pared by 7 bases and J by 6 bases, with 18 bases between. Here the CDR3 reads CASIEGEFEDGYTF. In nucleotides, the CDR3 is TGTGCCAGCATAGAGGGGGAGTTTGAGGATGGCTACACCTTC.

The chain carries TRBV12-5 and TRBJ1-6; the match to TRBD1 covers 10 bases. The CDR3 length is 15 residues. J lost 9 bases, V lost 1 base, and 3 bases had no gene match. Germline-derived CDR1 and CDR2 are LGHNT and FRNRAP. CDR3 coding DNA: TGTGCTAGTGGTTTGGAGACAGGGGGCGGTTCACCCCTCCACTTT. This gives the protein CASGLETGGGSPLHF.

The chain is built from TRBV10-3 and TRBJ2-7, with 7 bases fitting TRBD2. CDR1 and CDR2 from the germline V gene are ENHRY and SYGVKD. V lost 7 bases to trimming and J lost 7 bases; unmatched junction nucleotides: 19. The CDR3 runs 16 residues. The CDR3 coding sequence is TGTGCCATCACCCCAACTGGGGGGGATACTACGTGGGAGCAGTACTTC. Translated: CAITPTGGDTTWEQYF.

The chain carries TRBV5-1 and TRBJ2-1; the D is unclear. CDR1 SGHRS and CDR2 YFSETQ come from the germline V gene. The V and J ends lost 0 bases and 3 bases respectively, with 10 bases between them. The CDR3 runs 15 residues. The CDR3 spells CASSLGQSRYNEQFF. For the CDR3, the DNA is TGCGCCAGCAGCTTGGGTCAGTCCCGCTACAATGAGCAGTTCTTC.

The chain carries TRBV2 and TRBJ2-3; TRBD2 matches 10 bases. V trimming: 11 bases; J trimming: 6 bases; junction bases outside the gene matches: 8. Germline V lookup: CDR1 SNHLY, CDR2 FYNNEI. The CDR3 is made up of 13 amino acids. CDR3 loop: CASTRLAGDTQYF. The CDR3 nucleotides are TGTGCCTCCACCCGACTAGCGGGTGATACGCAGTATTTT.

The chain recombines TRBV6-5 with TRBJ1-3; D is uncertain. The CDR3 spans 15 residues. Trimming cost V 5 bases and J 0 bases, with 11 bases left between them. Germline V lookup: CDR1 MNHEY, CDR2 SVGAGI. The CDR3: CASSHRPSSGNTIYF. In DNA form, the CDR3 reads TGTGCCAGCAGTCACCGCCCGAGCTCTGGAAACACCATATATTTT.

The J gene is TRBJ2-7, the V gene TRBV4-2, with TRBD1 matching over 8 bases. After removal of 2 bases from V and 4 bases from J, the junction contained 7 bases not matched to a gene. There are 15 residues in the CDR3. The germline CDR1 and CDR2 sequences are LGHNA and YNFKEQ. In nucleotides, the CDR3 is TGTGCCAGCAGCCAAACAGACAGGGGAGGTTACGAGCAGTACTTC. It codes for CASSQTDRGGYEQYF.

The gene calls are TRBV13 and TRBJ1-2, with D maybe TRBD1 (6 bases). CDR1 is PRHDT and CDR2 is FYEKMQ in the germline V gene (reference sequence). Trimming stripped 3 bases from V and 8 bases from J, with 19 bases between. The CDR3 contains 15 residues. CDR3 loop: CASSFRSSGDRGYTF. The CDR3 nucleotides are TGTGCCAGCAGCTTCCGATCCTCAGGGGACCGGGGCTACACCTTC.

The genes are TRBV6-1 and TRBJ2-5; D possibly corresponds to TRBD2 (6 bases). The CDR3 consists of 15 residues. Trimming left V 6 bases short and J 5 bases short, with 19 bases between. Germline CDR1 and CDR2: MNHNS and SASEGT. The CDR3 sequence is CASSYGTQTSETQYF. In nucleotides, the CDR3 is TGTGCCAGCAGCTACGGGACTCAGACGAGTGAGACCCAGTACTTC.

The chain employs TRBV5-1 and TRBJ2-3; 10 nucleotides agree with TRBD2. Germline CDR1 is SGHRS and CDR2 is YFSETQ. The CDR3 covers 16 residues. J lost 3 bases, V lost 0 bases, and 4 bases had no gene match. The chain's CDR3 is CASSLAPGLATDTQYF. In DNA, the CDR3 is TGCGCCAGCAGCTTGGCCCCGGGACTAGCGACAGATACGCAGTATTTT.

This sequence joins TRBV5-3 and TRBJ2-2, with TRBD2 matching 7 bases. TRBV5-3 is filed as an ORF, its function uncertain. There are 17 residues in the CDR3. J lost 1 base, V lost 2 bases, and 8 bases had no gene match. CDR3 bases: TGTGCCAGAAGCTTTAACCGGGCTAGCGGGAACACCGGGGAGCTGTTTTTT. Amino acid sequence: CARSFNRASGNTGELFF.

CDR3 sequence (DNA): TGTGCCACGAGACAGGCGGCTAACTATGGCTACACCTTC. Its translation: CATRQAANYGYTF. This chain uses TRBV2 with TRBJ1-2; the D gene is possibly TRBD1 (6 bases). Germline CDR1 SNHLY, CDR2 FYNNEI. The CDR3 loop spans 13 amino acids. V lost 10 bases, J lost 0 bases, and 12 bases lay in between.

This clone was seen a handful of times. The V call is TRBV5-6, the J call TRBJ1-1; 9 nucleotides align to TRBD1. V lost 4 bases, J lost 4 bases, and 17 bases stayed unmatched. The germline gives CDR1 SGHDT, CDR2 YYEEEE. The CDR3 runs 18 residues. The CDR3 bases are TGTGCCAGCAGCCCTAAGCTTATCGGGACAGGGTTTTTCACTGAAGCTTTCTTT. Amino acids: CASSPKLIGTGFFTEAFF.

This clone was counted between two and nine times. The chain joins TRBV7-8 to TRBJ2-5; 9 bases line up with TRBD1. The length of the CDR3 is 15 residues. Looked up from germline, CDR1 is SGHVS and CDR2 is FQNEAQ. J was trimmed by 1 base and V by 2 bases; bases with no gene match: 2. CDR3 region: CASSLRDRAQETQYF. The DNA of the CDR3 is TGTGCCAGCAGCTTACGGGACAGGGCCCAAGAGACCCAGTACTTC.

This clone was seen a handful of times. The chain carries TRBV6-1 and TRBJ1-2; no firm D call. V was pared by 6 bases and J by 5 bases, with 13 bases between. In germline, CDR1 is MNHNS, CDR2 SASEGT. The CDR3 length is 13 residues. The CDR3 bases are TGTGCCAGCAGGTCCGGGATAACTTATGGCTACACCTTC. Encoded protein: CASRSGITYGYTF.

The rearrangement uses TRBV15 and TRBJ2-5; 11 positions match TRBD2. The better agreement between TRBJ2-7 and the DNA end casts doubt on the J call. Germline-derived CDR1 and CDR2 are LNHNV and YYDKDF (reference sequence). CDR3 length: 17 residues. The CDR3 bases are TGTGCCACCAGCAGAGATTTCCTAGCGGGAGGACTCTACGAGCAGTACTTC. It is translated as CATSRDFLAGGLYEQYF.

The chain joins TRBV27 to TRBJ1-1; tentatively, D is TRBD1 (5 bases). The ends were cut back, 6 bases at V and 8 bases at J, with 16 bases in the middle. From germline, CDR1 is MNHEY and CDR2 SMNVEV (reference sequence). The CDR3 contains 13 residues. The CDR3 sequence: CASSPQTAAEAFF. DNA for the CDR3: TGTGCCAGCAGCCCACAGACAGCAGCCGAAGCTTTCTTT.

As to this clone: At one end the junction does not follow the germline gene, possibly because of a read error. The genes are TRBV27 and TRBJ1-2; D is possibly TRBD1 (5 bases). The CDR3 contains 13 residues. Per the germline V gene, CDR1 is MNHEY and CDR2 is SMNVEV (reference sequence). CDR3 sequence reads: CASSFSGNYGYPF. The CDR3 region has the DNA TGTGCCAGCAGTTTCTCAGGGAACTATGGCTACCCCTTC.

The V and J genes are TRBV6-1 and TRBJ1-5; 8 bases align to TRBD1. Germline V gives CDR1 MNHNS, CDR2 SASEGT. The CDR3 extends over 14 amino acids. Unmatched junction bases numbered 5, after V lost 6 bases and J lost 4 bases. This chain's CDR3 is CASRQTGENQPQHF. The CDR3 region has the DNA TGTGCCAGCAGGCAGACAGGGGAAAATCAGCCCCAGCATTTT.

In this sample, this clone turned up many times. This sequence joins TRBV28 and TRBJ1-5, with D unresolved. The CDR3 covers 15 residues. V was cut by 1 base and J by 0 bases, with 7 bases left in between. The V gene's germline CDR1 is MDHEN and CDR2 SYDVKM. For the CDR3, the DNA is TGTGCCAGCAGTTTATTGGAGGGTAGCAATCAGCCCCAGCATTTT. Its protein is CASSLLEGSNQPQHF. Full variable domain (outside the CDR3, taken from reference TRBV28 and TRBJ1-5): DVKVTQSSRYLVKRTGEKVFLECVQDMDHENMFWYRQDPGLGLRLIYFSYDVKMKEKGDIPEGYSVSREKKERFSLILESASTNQTSMYLCASSLLEGSNQPQHFGDGTRLSIL.